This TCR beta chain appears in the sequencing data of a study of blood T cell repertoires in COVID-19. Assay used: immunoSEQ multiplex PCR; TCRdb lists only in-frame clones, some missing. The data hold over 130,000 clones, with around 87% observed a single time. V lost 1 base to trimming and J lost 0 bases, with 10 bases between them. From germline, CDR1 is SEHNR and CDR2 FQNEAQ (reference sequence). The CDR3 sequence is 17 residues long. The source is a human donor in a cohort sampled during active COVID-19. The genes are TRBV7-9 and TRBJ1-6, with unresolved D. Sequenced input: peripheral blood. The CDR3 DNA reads TGTGCCAGCAGCTTAGGTCACCGGAGCTCCTATAATTCACCCCTCCACTTT. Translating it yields CASSLGHRSSYNSPLHF. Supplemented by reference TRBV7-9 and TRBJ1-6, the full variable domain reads DTGVSQNPRHKITKRGQNVTFRCDPISEHNRLYWYRQTLGQGPEFLTYFQNEAQLEKSRLLSDRFSAERPKGSFSTLEIQRTEQGDSAMYLCASSLGHRSSYNSPLHFGNGTRLTVT.